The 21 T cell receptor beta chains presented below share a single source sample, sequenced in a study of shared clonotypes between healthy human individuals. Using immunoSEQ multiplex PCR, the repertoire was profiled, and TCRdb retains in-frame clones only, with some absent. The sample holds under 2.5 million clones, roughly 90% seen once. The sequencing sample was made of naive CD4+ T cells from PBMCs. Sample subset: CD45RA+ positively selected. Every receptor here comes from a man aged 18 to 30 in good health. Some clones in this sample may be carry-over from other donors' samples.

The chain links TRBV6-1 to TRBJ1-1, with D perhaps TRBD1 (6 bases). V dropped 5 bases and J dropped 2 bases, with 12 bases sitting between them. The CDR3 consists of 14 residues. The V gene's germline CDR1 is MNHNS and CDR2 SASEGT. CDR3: CASSLGHRNTEAFF. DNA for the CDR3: TGTGCCAGCAGTTTGGGACACCGAAACACTGAAGCTTTCTTT.

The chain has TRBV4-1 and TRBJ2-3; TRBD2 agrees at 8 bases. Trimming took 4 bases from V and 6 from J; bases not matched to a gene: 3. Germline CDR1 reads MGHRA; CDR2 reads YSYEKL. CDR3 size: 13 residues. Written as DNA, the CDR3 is TGCGCCAGCAGCCGGGGACTAGTTGATACGCAGTATTTT. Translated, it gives CASSRGLVDTQYF.

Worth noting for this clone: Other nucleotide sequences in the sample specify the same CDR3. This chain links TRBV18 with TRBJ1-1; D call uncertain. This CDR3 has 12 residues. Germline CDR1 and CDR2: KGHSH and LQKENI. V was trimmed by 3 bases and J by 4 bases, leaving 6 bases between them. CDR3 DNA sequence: TGTGCCAGCTCACCCTTGAGCACTGAAGCTTTCTTT. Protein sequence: CASSPLSTEAFF.

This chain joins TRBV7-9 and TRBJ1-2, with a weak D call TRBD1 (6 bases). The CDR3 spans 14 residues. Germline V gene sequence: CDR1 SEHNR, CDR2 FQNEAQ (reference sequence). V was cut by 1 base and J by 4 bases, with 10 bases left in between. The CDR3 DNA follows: TGTGCCAGCAGCTTAGGGACAGTCGCCTATGGCTACACCTTC. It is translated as CASSLGTVAYGYTF. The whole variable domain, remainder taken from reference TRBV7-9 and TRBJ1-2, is DTGVSQNPRHKITKRGQNVTFRCDPISEHNRLYWYRQTLGQGPEFLTYFQNEAQLEKSRLLSDRFSAERPKGSFSTLEIQRTEQGDSAMYLCASSLGTVAYGYTFGSGTRLTVV.

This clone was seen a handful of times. The CDR3 loop is CASLGGSGTYNEQFF. The CDR3 DNA is TGTGCCAGCCTCGGAGGTAGCGGGACCTACAATGAGCAGTTCTTC. The chain has TRBV19 and TRBJ2-1; TRBD2 matches 8 bases. This CDR3 region has 15 residues. Germline CDR1 is LNHDA and CDR2 is SQIVND (reference sequence). Germline trimming cut 9 bases from V and 2 bases from J; bases unmatched to any gene: 9.

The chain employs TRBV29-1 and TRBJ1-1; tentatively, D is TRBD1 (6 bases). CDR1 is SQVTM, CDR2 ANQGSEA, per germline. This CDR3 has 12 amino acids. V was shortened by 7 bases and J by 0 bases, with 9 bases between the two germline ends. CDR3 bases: TGCAGCGGCCGGACAGTGAACACTGAAGCTTTCTTT. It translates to CSGRTVNTEAFF.

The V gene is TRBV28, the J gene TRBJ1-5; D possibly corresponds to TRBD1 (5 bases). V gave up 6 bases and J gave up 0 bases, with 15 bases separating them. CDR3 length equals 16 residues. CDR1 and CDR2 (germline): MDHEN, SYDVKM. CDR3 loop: CASRDGHTDSNQPQHF. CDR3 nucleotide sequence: TGTGCCAGCAGAGATGGACACACGGATAGCAATCAGCCCCAGCATTTT.

The chain's CDR3 is CASSSLLAGSTDTQYF. CDR3 nucleotides: TGTGCCAGCAGTTCCCTCCTAGCGGGGAGCACAGATACGCAGTATTTT. The chain recombines TRBV6-5 with TRBJ2-3; 9 bases match TRBD2. From germline, CDR1 is MNHEY and CDR2 SVGAGI. CDR3 length: 16 amino acids. With V trimmed by 4 bases and J by 0 bases, 5 bases remained unmatched.

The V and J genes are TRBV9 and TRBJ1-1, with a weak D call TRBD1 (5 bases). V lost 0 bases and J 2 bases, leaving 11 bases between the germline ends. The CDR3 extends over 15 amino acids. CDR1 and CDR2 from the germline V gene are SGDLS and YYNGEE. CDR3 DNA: TGTGCCAGCAGCGTAGACTATCAGGGTAACACTGAAGCTTTCTTT. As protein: CASSVDYQGNTEAFF.

The CDR3 region is CSVEVGLAENYNEQFF. The DNA of the CDR3 is TGCAGCGTTGAAGTGGGACTAGCAGAAAACTACAATGAGCAGTTCTTC. The rearrangement joins TRBV29-1 to TRBJ2-1, with 9 positions matching TRBD2. The V and J ends lost 1 base and 3 bases, in that order; junction bases with no gene match: 7. Germline-derived CDR1 and CDR2 are SQVTM and ANQGSEA. The CDR3 totals 16 residues.

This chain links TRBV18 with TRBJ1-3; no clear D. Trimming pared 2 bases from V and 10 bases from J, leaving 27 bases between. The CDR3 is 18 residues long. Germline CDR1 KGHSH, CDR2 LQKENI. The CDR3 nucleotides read TGTGCCAGCTCACCATCCCCGCGCCCGGACCCGCCTGGAGGGACCATATATTTT. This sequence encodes CASSPSPRPDPPGGTIYF.

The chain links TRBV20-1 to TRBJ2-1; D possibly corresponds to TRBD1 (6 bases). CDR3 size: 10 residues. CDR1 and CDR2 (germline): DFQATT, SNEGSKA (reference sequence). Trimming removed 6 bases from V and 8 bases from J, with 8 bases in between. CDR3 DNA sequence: TGCAGTGCCGAGGGGGATGAGCAGTTCTTC. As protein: CSAEGDEQFF.

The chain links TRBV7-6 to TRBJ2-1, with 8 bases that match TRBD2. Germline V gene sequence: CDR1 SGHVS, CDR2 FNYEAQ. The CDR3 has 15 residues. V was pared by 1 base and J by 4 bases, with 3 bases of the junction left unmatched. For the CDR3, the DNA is TGTGCCAGCAGCTTAGGGACTAGCAATTACAATGAGCAGTTCTTC. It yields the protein CASSLGTSNYNEQFF. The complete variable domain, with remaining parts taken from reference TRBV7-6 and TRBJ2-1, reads GAGVSQSPRYKVTKRGQDVALRCDPISGHVSLYWYRQALGQGPEFLTYFNYEAQQDKSGLPNDRFSAERPEGSISTLTIQRTEQRDSAMYRCASSLGTSNYNEQFFGPGTRLTVL.

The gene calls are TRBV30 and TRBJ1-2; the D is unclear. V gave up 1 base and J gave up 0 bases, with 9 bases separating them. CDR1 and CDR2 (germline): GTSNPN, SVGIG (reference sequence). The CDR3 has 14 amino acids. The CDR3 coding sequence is TGTGCCTGGAGTGGCGGGCGGGCTAACTATGGCTACACCTTC. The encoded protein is CAWSGGRANYGYTF.

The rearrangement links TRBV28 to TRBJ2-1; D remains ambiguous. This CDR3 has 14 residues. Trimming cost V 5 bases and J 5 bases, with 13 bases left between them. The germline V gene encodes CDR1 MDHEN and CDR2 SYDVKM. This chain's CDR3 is CASSLRQPNNEQFF. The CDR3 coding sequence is TGTGCCAGCAGTCTGCGGCAGCCAAACAATGAGCAGTTCTTC.

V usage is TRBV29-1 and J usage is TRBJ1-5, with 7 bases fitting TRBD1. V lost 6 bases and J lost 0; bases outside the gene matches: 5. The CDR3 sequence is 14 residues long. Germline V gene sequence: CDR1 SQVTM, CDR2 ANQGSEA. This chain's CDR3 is CSVRDRNSNQPQHF. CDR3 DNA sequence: TGCAGCGTCCGGGACAGAAATAGCAATCAGCCCCAGCATTTT.

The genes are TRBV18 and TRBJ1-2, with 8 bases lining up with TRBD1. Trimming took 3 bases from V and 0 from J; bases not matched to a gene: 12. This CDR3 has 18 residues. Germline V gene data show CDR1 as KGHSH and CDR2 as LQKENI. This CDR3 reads CASSPGPGTGAANYGYTF. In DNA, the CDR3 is TGTGCCAGCTCACCCGGACCCGGGACAGGAGCCGCTAACTATGGCTACACCTTC. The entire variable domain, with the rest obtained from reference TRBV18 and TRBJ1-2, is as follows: NAGVMQNPRHLVRRRGQEARLRCSPMKGHSHVYWYRQLPEEGLKFMVYLQKENIIDESGMPKERFSAEFPKEGPSILRIQQVVRGDSAAYFCASSPGPGTGAANYGYTFGSGTRLTVV.

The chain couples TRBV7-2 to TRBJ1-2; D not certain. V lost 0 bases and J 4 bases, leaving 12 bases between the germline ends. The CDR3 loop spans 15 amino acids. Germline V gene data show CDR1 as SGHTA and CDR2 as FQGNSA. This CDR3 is CASSLASGLSYGYTF. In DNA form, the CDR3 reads TGTGCCAGCAGCTTAGCAAGTGGACTGAGCTATGGCTACACCTTC.

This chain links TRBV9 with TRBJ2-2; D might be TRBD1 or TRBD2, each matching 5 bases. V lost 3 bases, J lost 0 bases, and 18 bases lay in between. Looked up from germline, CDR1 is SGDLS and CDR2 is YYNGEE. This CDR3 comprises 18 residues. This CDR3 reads CASSAPVGRVTNTGELFF. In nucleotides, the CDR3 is TGTGCCAGCAGCGCCCCGGTGGGGCGGGTCACGAACACCGGGGAGCTGTTTTTT.

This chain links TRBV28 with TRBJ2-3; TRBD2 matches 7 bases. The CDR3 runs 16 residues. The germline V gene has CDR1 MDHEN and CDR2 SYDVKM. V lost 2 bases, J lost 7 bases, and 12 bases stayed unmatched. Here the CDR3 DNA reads TGTGCCAGCAGTTTAGGGACTATTCGCGTAAGAAATACGCAGTATTTT. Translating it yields CASSLGTIRVRNTQYF. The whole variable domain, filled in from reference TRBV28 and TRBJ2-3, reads DVKVTQSSRYLVKRTGEKVFLECVQDMDHENMFWYRQDPGLGLRLIYFSYDVKMKEKGDIPEGYSVSREKKERFSLILESASTNQTSMYLCASSLGTIRVRNTQYFGPGTRLTVL.

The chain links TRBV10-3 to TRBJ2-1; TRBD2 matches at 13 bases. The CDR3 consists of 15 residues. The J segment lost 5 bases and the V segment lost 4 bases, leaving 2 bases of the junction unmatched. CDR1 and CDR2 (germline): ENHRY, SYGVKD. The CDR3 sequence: CAISGTSGSDNEQFF. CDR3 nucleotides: TGTGCCATCAGTGGGACTAGCGGGAGCGACAATGAGCAGTTCTTC.